This T cell receptor (beta chain) was captured in a study of blood T cell repertoires in COVID-19. Germline CDR1 SGHNT, CDR2 YENEEA. The CDR3 has 15 amino acids. Between the trimmed V and J ends, which lost 3 bases and 11 bases, there was a span of 21 bases. Patients in Seattle were enrolled during active infection, then followed longitudinally. In the authors' methods: Nucleated cell counts were estimated from reference gene primer amplification. Only in-frame clones appear in the TCRdb table, and some are missing; sequencing was by immunoSEQ multiplex PCR. Clonal size and the V and J genes are those of that table, whereas D and trimming came from the DNA. The sample yields approximately 350,000 clones, 80% to 90% seen once.

The rearrangement links TRBV11-3 to TRBJ2-3; D is possibly TRBD2 (6 bases). The TCR originated in a woman between 55 and 75 years old with COVID-19, enrolled during active disease. The sequencing sample was made of peripheral blood. CDR3 DNA sequence: TGTGCCAGCAGCTTGTCGGGAGAGGGGTACCAGGGGCAGTATTTT. Its translation is CASSLSGEGYQGQYF.